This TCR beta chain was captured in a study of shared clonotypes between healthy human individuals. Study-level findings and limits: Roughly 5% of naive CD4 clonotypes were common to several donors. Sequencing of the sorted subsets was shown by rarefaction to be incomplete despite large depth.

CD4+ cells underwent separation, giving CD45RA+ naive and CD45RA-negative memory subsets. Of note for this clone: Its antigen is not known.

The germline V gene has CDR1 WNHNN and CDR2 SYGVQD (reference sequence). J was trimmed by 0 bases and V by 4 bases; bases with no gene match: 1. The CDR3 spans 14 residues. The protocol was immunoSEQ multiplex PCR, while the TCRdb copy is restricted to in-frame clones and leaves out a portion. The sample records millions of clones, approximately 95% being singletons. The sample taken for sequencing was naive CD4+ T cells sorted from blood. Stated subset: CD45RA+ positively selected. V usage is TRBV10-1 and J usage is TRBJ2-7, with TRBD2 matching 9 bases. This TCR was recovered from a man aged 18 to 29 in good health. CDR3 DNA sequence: TGCGCCAGCAGTGTTAGCGGGAGCTCCTACGAGCAGTACTTC. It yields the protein CASSVSGSSYEQYF.